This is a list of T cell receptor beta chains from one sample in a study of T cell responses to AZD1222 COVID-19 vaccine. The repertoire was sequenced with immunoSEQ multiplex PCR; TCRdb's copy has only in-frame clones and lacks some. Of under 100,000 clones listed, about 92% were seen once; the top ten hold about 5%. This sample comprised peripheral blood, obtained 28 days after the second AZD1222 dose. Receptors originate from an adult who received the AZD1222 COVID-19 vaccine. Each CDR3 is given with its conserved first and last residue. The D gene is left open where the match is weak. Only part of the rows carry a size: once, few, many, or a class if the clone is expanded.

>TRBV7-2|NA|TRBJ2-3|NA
TGTGCCAGCAGCTTAAAGCGGGCCACTATAGATACGCAGTATTTT
CASSLKRATIDTQYF
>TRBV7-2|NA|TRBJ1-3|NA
TGTGCCAGCAGCTCCCCGGCAGGGTCTGGAAACACCATATATTTT
CASSSPAGSGNTIYF
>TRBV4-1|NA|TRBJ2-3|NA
TGCGCCAGCAGCCTAGGGGGGCCGGGCACAGATACGCAGTATTTT
CASSLGGPGTDTQYF
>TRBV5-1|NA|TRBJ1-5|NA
TGCGCCAGCAGCTTGGTTTCGTGGGAGAAATATAGCAATCAGCCCCAGCATTTT
CASSLVSWEKYSNQPQHF
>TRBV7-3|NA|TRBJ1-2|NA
TGTGCCAGCAGCTTAACCCCAGGGACACTCATTAAAGATGGCTACACCTTC
CASSLTPGTLIKDGYTF
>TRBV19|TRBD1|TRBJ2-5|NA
TGTGCCAGTAGTACAACCGGGACAGGGGGCCTAGAGACCCAGTACTTC
CASSTTGTGGLETQYF
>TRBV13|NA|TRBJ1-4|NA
TGTGCCAGCAGCAGAAAAGTAGGGGAGTACAGGACGAGGAATGAAAAACTGTTTTTT
CASSRKVGEYRTRNEKLFF
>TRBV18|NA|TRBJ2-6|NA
TGTGCCGGCTCACCCCCAGGCCTACCGCTGAGTGGTAACCGAAACTCTGGGGCCAACGTCCTGACTTTC
CAGSPPGLPLSGNRNSGANVLTF
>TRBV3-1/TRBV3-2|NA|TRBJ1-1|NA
TGTGCCAGCAGCCAGAGGACGAGGACTGAAGCTTTCTTT
CASSQRTRTEAFF
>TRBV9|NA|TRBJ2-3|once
TGTGCCAGCAGCGTAGGACCAGATACGCAGTATTTT
CASSVGPDTQYF
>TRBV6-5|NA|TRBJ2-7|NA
TGTGCCAGCAGGGATGGGGAACAGTACTTC
CASRDGEQYF
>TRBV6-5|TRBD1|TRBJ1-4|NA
TGTGCCAGCAGTACCTCAGGGGGAATTAATGAAAAACTGTTTTTT
CASSTSGGINEKLFF
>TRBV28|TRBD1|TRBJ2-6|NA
TGTGCCAGCAGTCTAACAGGGGTTGGGGCCAACGTCCTGACTTTC
CASSLTGVGANVLTF
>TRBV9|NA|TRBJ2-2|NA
TGTGCCAGCAGCGTAGTCACCGGGGAGCTGTTTTTT
CASSVVTGELFF
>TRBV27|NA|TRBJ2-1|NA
TGTGCCAGCCAGACCGGGGTTAACACTTACAATGAGCAGTTCTTC
CASQTGVNTYNEQFF
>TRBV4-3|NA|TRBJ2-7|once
TGCGCCAGCAGCGACGGGAGCCTAGGTGGCCACGAGCAGTACTTC
CASSDGSLGGHEQYF
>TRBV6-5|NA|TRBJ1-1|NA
TGTGCCAGCAGTTACTCGATTCACAGTAACACTGAAGCTTTCTTT
CASSYSIHSNTEAFF
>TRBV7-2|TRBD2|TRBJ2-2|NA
TGTGCCAGCAGCCTGTCTCGGGGGGGGCGCGGCACCGGGGAGCTGTTTTTT
CASSLSRGGRGTGELFF
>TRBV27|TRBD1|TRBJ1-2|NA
TGTGCCAGCAGTTTATTGGGGACAGGGGGTGGTGGCTACACCTTC
CASSLLGTGGGGYTF
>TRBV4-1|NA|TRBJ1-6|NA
TGCGCCAGCAGCCAAGCACCGGGAATGTTAAGTCCACCCCTCCACTTT
CASSQAPGMLSPPLHF
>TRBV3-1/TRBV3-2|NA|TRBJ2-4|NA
TGTGCCAGCAGCCAAGGGCTAGCTCAGTACTTC
CASSQGLAQYF
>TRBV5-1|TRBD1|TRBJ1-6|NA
TGCGCCAGCAGCCTCCGACAGGGGATAAATTCACCCCTCCACTTT
CASSLRQGINSPLHF
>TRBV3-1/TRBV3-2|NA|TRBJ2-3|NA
TGTGCCAGCAAACCAAACATCTTAGGGACAGATACGCAGTATTTT
CASKPNILGTDTQYF
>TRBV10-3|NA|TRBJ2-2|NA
TGTGCCATCACCCCACGTGGACAGACCGGGGAGCTGTTTTTT
CAITPRGQTGELFF
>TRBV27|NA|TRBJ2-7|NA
TGTGCCAGCAGTTTCGGGGTGACCTACGAGCAGTACTTC
CASSFGVTYEQYF
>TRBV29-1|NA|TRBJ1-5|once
TGCAGCGTTGGGGCAGGGGTTGGACAGCCCCAGCATTTT
CSVGAGVGQPQHF
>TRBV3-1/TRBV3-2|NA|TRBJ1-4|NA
TGTGCCAGCAGCGGGGGCCTGATAGAGGAAAAACTGTTTTTT
CASSGGLIEEKLFF
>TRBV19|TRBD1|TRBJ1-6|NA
TGTGCCAGTAGTCCAGAGACAGGGACCAGTTATAATTCACCCCTCCACTTT
CASSPETGTSYNSPLHF
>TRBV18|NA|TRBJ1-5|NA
TGTGCCAGCTCACCAGGGACATCGTATAGCAATCAGCCCCAGCATTTT
CASSPGTSYSNQPQHF
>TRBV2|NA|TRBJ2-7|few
TGTGCCAGCAGTCAGGGGTTTGGCTACGAGCAGTACTTC
CASSQGFGYEQYF
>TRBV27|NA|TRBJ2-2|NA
TGTGCCAGCAGTTTTCAGGCAAATACCGGGGAGCTGTTTTTT
CASSFQANTGELFF
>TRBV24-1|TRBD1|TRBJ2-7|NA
TGTGCCACCAGTGAGACAGGGGAGAGATCCTACGAGCAGTACTTC
CATSETGERSYEQYF
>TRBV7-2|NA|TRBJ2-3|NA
TGTGCCAGCAGCTTACCCGGGTTTAGCACAGATACGCAGTATTTT
CASSLPGFSTDTQYF
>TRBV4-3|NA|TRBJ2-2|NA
TGCGCCAGCAGCCAAGTTCTTAACACCGGGGAGCTGTTTTTT
CASSQVLNTGELFF
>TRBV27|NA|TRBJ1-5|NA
TGTGCCAGCAGTTTCTTTGGGCATCAGCCCCAGCATTTT
CASSFFGHQPQHF
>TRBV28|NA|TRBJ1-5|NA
TGTGCCAGCAGTCCCTCGGGGGGCTATAGCAATCAGCCCCAGCATTTT
CASSPSGGYSNQPQHF
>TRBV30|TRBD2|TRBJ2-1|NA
TGTGCCTGGAGTGGAACGAGACTAGCCAGGTTCTTC
CAWSGTRLARFF
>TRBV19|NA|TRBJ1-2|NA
NA
CASTSGSPYGYTF
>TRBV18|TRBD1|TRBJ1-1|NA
TGTGCCAGCTCACCAGGGACAGTGAACACTGAAGCTTTCTTT
CASSPGTVNTEAFF
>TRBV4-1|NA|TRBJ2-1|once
TGCGCCAGCAGCGAATCCTACAATGAGCAGTTCTTC
CASSESYNEQFF
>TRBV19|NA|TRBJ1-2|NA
TGTGCCAGTAGTGGGCACTTCTCTGGGGACTATGGCTACACCTTC
CASSGHFSGDYGYTF